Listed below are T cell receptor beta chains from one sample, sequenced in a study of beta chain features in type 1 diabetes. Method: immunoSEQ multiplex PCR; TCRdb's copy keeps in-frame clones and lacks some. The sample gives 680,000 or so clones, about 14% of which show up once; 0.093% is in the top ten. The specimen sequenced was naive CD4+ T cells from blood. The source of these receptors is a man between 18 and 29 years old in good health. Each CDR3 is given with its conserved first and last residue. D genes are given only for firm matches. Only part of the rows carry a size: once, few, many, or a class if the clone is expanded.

cdr3_nt: TGTGCCAGCAGTGGGGACAGGGGCACCGGGGAGCTGTTTTTT; cdr3_aa: CASSGDRGTGELFF; j_call: TRBJ2-2; clone_size: .; v_call: TRBV6-1; d_call: TRBD1
cdr3_nt: TGTGCCAGCAGTTACAATAATGAAAAACTGTTTTTT; cdr3_aa: CASSYNNEKLFF; j_call: TRBJ1-4; clone_size: .; v_call: TRBV2; d_call: .
cdr3_nt: TGTGCCAGCAGTTACTCAGCGGGTGGCAATCAGCCCCAGCATTTT; cdr3_aa: CASSYSAGGNQPQHF; j_call: TRBJ1-5; clone_size: .; v_call: TRBV6-5; d_call: .
cdr3_nt: TGCGCCAGCAGCAAATCCGGGACTAGCGGCACCGGGGAGCTGTTTTTT; cdr3_aa: CASSKSGTSGTGELFF; j_call: TRBJ2-2; clone_size: .; v_call: TRBV4-3; d_call: TRBD2
cdr3_nt: TGTGCCAGCAGAGTGGGCGGGCTGAGCTCCTACGAGCAGTACTTC; cdr3_aa: CASRVGGLSSYEQYF; j_call: TRBJ2-7; clone_size: few; v_call: TRBV28; d_call: .
cdr3_nt: TGTGCCAGCAGCTTAGCGCGGGCGCTCCCTCAAGAGACCCAGTACTTC; cdr3_aa: CASSLARALPQETQYF; j_call: TRBJ2-5; clone_size: few; v_call: TRBV7-2; d_call: .
cdr3_nt: TGTGCCAGCAGCTTAGACCAAGGCACAGATACGCAGTATTTT; cdr3_aa: CASSLDQGTDTQYF; j_call: TRBJ2-3; clone_size: .; v_call: TRBV11-3; d_call: .
cdr3_nt: TGTGCCAGCAGTGAAGCAATGTGGCGGGACAGGGCTAATTCACCCCTCCACTTT; cdr3_aa: CASSEAMWRDRANSPLHF; j_call: TRBJ1-6; clone_size: .; v_call: TRBV6-1; d_call: TRBD1
cdr3_nt: TGCGCCAGCAGCTTGACGGTGCTGGGCAGGTACACAGATACGCAGTATTTT; cdr3_aa: CASSLTVLGRYTDTQYF; j_call: TRBJ2-3; clone_size: few; v_call: TRBV5-1; d_call: .
cdr3_nt: TGTGCCTGGAGTGTAGGGGGAACAGATACGCAGTATTTT; cdr3_aa: CAWSVGGTDTQYF; j_call: TRBJ2-3; clone_size: few; v_call: TRBV30; d_call: .
cdr3_nt: TGCACCAGCAGCCCTCGGACTAGCGGGGGGAGCACCTACGAGCAGTACTTC; cdr3_aa: CTSSPRTSGGSTYEQYF; j_call: TRBJ2-7; clone_size: .; v_call: TRBV1; d_call: .
cdr3_nt: TGTGCCATCTCGGGACAGGGGAACAATGAGCAGTTCTTC; cdr3_aa: CAISGQGNNEQFF; j_call: TRBJ2-1; clone_size: few; v_call: TRBV10-3; d_call: TRBD1
cdr3_nt: TGTGCCAGTCGTCAGGGGGCGAATCAGCCCCAGCATTTT; cdr3_aa: CASRQGANQPQHF; j_call: TRBJ1-5; clone_size: .; v_call: TRBV19; d_call: TRBD1
cdr3_nt: TGCGCCAGCAATCTACAAGAGACCCAGTACTTC; cdr3_aa: CASNLQETQYF; j_call: TRBJ2-5; clone_size: few; v_call: TRBV5-1; d_call: .
cdr3_nt: TGTGCCAGCAGCCAGAGGGCTAGCGGGAATCTCTACAATGAGCAGTTCTTC; cdr3_aa: CASSQRASGNLYNEQFF; j_call: TRBJ2-1; clone_size: .; v_call: TRBV7-2; d_call: TRBD2
cdr3_nt: TGTGCCAGCAGCTTAGGGCAGCTGAACAGCAATCAGCCCCAGCATTTT; cdr3_aa: CASSLGQLNSNQPQHF; j_call: TRBJ1-5; clone_size: few; v_call: TRBV7-9; d_call: .
cdr3_nt: TGCGCCAGCAGCCAAGAGACGGCTAGCGGGGTAATGTTCTTC; cdr3_aa: CASSQETASGVMFF; j_call: TRBJ2-1; clone_size: few; v_call: TRBV4-3; d_call: TRBD2
cdr3_nt: TGTGCCAGCAGTCCCAGGACAGCCGTTTCACCCCTCCACTTT; cdr3_aa: CASSPRTAVSPLHF; j_call: TRBJ1-6; clone_size: few; v_call: TRBV6-5; d_call: .
cdr3_nt: TGTGCCAGCAGCTTAAGGGGCGGGAGCAATCAGCCCCAGCATTTT; cdr3_aa: CASSLRGGSNQPQHF; j_call: TRBJ1-5; clone_size: few; v_call: TRBV7-6; d_call: .
cdr3_nt: TGTGCCAGCAGCTTAGACAGGGGGATAGATACGCAGTATTTT; cdr3_aa: CASSLDRGIDTQYF; j_call: TRBJ2-3; clone_size: few; v_call: TRBV7-9; d_call: TRBD1
cdr3_nt: TGTGCCAGCAGCTTACGGGGGGCGAACACTGAAGCTTTCTTT; cdr3_aa: CASSLRGANTEAFF; j_call: TRBJ1-1; clone_size: .; v_call: TRBV7-3; d_call: .
cdr3_nt: TGTGCCAGCTCACCGGATCGTTCCTACGAGCAGTACTTC; cdr3_aa: CASSPDRSYEQYF; j_call: TRBJ2-7; clone_size: .; v_call: TRBV18; d_call: .
cdr3_nt: TGCGCCAGCAGACAGGGCTACAATGAGCAGTTCTTC; cdr3_aa: CASRQGYNEQFF; j_call: TRBJ2-1; clone_size: few; v_call: TRBV5-1; d_call: .
cdr3_nt: TGTGCCATCAGTGGGACAGGGGCTTTGGGGCCCCAGCATTTT; cdr3_aa: CAISGTGALGPQHF; j_call: TRBJ1-5; clone_size: .; v_call: TRBV10-3; d_call: TRBD1
cdr3_nt: TGCGCCAGCACCAAAACGGATCTAGGGGGAGGCTACACCTTC; cdr3_aa: CASTKTDLGGGYTF; j_call: TRBJ1-2; clone_size: .; v_call: TRBV5-1; d_call: .
cdr3_nt: TGCGCCAGCAGCCTCCTCCGCGGGAAGGGTCAGCCCCAGCATTTT; cdr3_aa: CASSLLRGKGQPQHF; j_call: TRBJ1-5; clone_size: .; v_call: TRBV4-1; d_call: .
cdr3_nt: TGTGCCAGCAGGTTAACAGGGTCGGGGGAGACCCAGTACTTC; cdr3_aa: CASRLTGSGETQYF; j_call: TRBJ2-5; clone_size: few; v_call: TRBV7-2; d_call: .
cdr3_nt: TGCGCCAGCAGCCTCAATGCCCCTATGCCGGATTGGACCTACGAGCAGTACTTC; cdr3_aa: CASSLNAPMPDWTYEQYF; j_call: TRBJ2-7; clone_size: few; v_call: TRBV4-3; d_call: .
cdr3_nt: TGTGCCAGCAGCTTAGCCGTGCGGGGGTTCGACGAGCAGTACTTC; cdr3_aa: CASSLAVRGFDEQYF; j_call: TRBJ2-7; clone_size: .; v_call: TRBV11-2; d_call: TRBD2
cdr3_nt: TGTGCCAGCAGCCCCACAGGCCAGGAGACCCAGTACTTC; cdr3_aa: CASSPTGQETQYF; j_call: TRBJ2-5; clone_size: few; v_call: TRBV4-2; d_call: .
cdr3_nt: TGTGCCAGCAGCTTAGCTTTTAGCAGGGGCGCAGAGACCCAGTACTTC; cdr3_aa: CASSLAFSRGAETQYF; j_call: TRBJ2-5; clone_size: .; v_call: TRBV7-6; d_call: .
cdr3_nt: TGTGCCAGCAGCTTAGTCCAGGGGGCTGTCACTGAAGCTTTCTTT; cdr3_aa: CASSLVQGAVTEAFF; j_call: TRBJ1-1; clone_size: .; v_call: TRBV7-2; d_call: TRBD1
cdr3_nt: TGTGCCAGTCGTCGGGACAGGGGAGAGACCCAGTACTTC; cdr3_aa: CASRRDRGETQYF; j_call: TRBJ2-5; clone_size: many; v_call: TRBV19; d_call: TRBD1
cdr3_nt: TGTGCCACCAGCAGAGATCACGTTGAAGCTTTCTTT; cdr3_aa: CATSRDHVEAFF; j_call: TRBJ1-1; clone_size: .; v_call: TRBV15; d_call: .
cdr3_nt: TGTGCCAGCAGCTTAGTGTTCGGGTATCTTCTGAACACTGAAGCTTTCTTT; cdr3_aa: CASSLVFGYLLNTEAFF; j_call: TRBJ1-1; clone_size: .; v_call: TRBV11-1; d_call: .
cdr3_nt: TGTGCCAGCAGCTCGGGACAGCCCGGAAACACTGAAGCTTTCTTT; cdr3_aa: CASSSGQPGNTEAFF; j_call: TRBJ1-1; clone_size: many; v_call: TRBV7-9; d_call: TRBD1
cdr3_nt: TGTGCCAGCAGTTTATCACCTAAGGGGCTTGGCTACACCTTC; cdr3_aa: CASSLSPKGLGYTF; j_call: TRBJ1-2; clone_size: few; v_call: TRBV28; d_call: .
cdr3_nt: TGTGCCAGCAGCGACAGGGCCCGGGATGAGCAGTTCTTC; cdr3_aa: CASSDRARDEQFF; j_call: TRBJ2-1; clone_size: few; v_call: TRBV27; d_call: TRBD1
cdr3_nt: TGTGCCAGCAGCCCGACAGGGGTTCTCTACAATGAGCAGTTCTTC; cdr3_aa: CASSPTGVLYNEQFF; j_call: TRBJ2-1; clone_size: many; v_call: TRBV7-9; d_call: TRBD1
cdr3_nt: TGTGCCAGCAGCTTAGACAGGGGTAGGGACACTGAAGCTTTCTTT; cdr3_aa: CASSLDRGRDTEAFF; j_call: TRBJ1-1; clone_size: few; v_call: TRBV7-9; d_call: TRBD1
cdr3_nt: TGTGCCAGCAGCCGCCAATTAGCCAAAAACATTCAGTACTTC; cdr3_aa: CASSRQLAKNIQYF; j_call: TRBJ2-4; clone_size: few; v_call: TRBV14; d_call: .
cdr3_nt: TGCGCCAGCAGCCAAGGGCCCCAGGGGCTTTCAGAGACCCAGTACTTC; cdr3_aa: CASSQGPQGLSETQYF; j_call: TRBJ2-5; clone_size: few; v_call: TRBV4-1; d_call: .
cdr3_nt: TGCGCCAGCACTCCCAGTCGGGAGCAGTACTTC; cdr3_aa: CASTPSREQYF; j_call: TRBJ2-7; clone_size: few; v_call: TRBV4-3; d_call: .
cdr3_nt: TGTGCCAGCTCACCGGAGGGCGGGGGCCTCTCCTACAATGAGCAGTTCTTC; cdr3_aa: CASSPEGGGLSYNEQFF; j_call: TRBJ2-1; clone_size: .; v_call: TRBV18; d_call: .
cdr3_nt: TGTGCCAGCAGTGCGAGGGGGCGTCGGGGCAATCAGCCCCAGCATTTT; cdr3_aa: CASSARGRRGNQPQHF; j_call: TRBJ1-5; clone_size: .; v_call: TRBV6-1; d_call: TRBD1
cdr3_nt: TGTGCCAGCAGCGCCGACAGGGGGGTGGAGGTATTCTTC; cdr3_aa: CASSADRGVEVFF; j_call: TRBJ2-1; clone_size: .; v_call: TRBV9; d_call: TRBD1
cdr3_nt: TGTGCCAGCATCAAAACAGGGGGCTCTGGAAACACCATATATTTT; cdr3_aa: CASIKTGGSGNTIYF; j_call: TRBJ1-3; clone_size: few; v_call: TRBV5-8; d_call: TRBD1
cdr3_nt: TGTGCCAGCAGGAAGCGCCGCGATCAGCCCCAGCATTTT; cdr3_aa: CASRKRRDQPQHF; j_call: TRBJ1-5; clone_size: .; v_call: TRBV6-5; d_call: .
cdr3_nt: TGTGCCAGCATGGAGACAGGGGTTATATACGAGCAGTACTTC; cdr3_aa: CASMETGVIYEQYF; j_call: TRBJ2-7; clone_size: few; v_call: TRBV28; d_call: TRBD1
cdr3_nt: TGTGCCAGCAGCTCCGGACTAGCGGGCGACGAGCAGTACTTC; cdr3_aa: CASSSGLAGDEQYF; j_call: TRBJ2-7; clone_size: .; v_call: TRBV5-4; d_call: TRBD2